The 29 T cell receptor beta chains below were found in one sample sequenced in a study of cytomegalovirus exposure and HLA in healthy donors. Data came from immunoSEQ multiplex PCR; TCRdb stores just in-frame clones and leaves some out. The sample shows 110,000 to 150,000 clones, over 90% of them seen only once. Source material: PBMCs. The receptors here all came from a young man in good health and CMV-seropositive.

The CDR3 loop is CASSFELLDTQYF. CDR3 DNA: TGTGCCAGCAGCTTCGAACTCTTAGATACGCAGTATTTT. This sequence joins TRBV7-2 and TRBJ2-3, with unresolved D. Trimming cost V 3 bases and J 5 bases, with 9 bases left between them. The CDR3 totals 13 residues. CDR1 and CDR2 from the germline V gene are SGHTA and FQGNSA.

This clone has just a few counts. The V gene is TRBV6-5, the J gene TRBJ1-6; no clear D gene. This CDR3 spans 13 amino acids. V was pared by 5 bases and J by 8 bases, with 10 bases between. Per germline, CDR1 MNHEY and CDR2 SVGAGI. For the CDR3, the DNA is TGTGCCAGCAGTACAGTGCTCGATTCACCCCTCCACTTT. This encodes CASSTVLDSPLHF.

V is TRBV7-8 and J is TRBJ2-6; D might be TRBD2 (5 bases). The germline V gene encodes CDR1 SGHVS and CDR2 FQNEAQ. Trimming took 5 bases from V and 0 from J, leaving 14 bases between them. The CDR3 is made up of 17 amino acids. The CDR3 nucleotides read TGTGCCAGCAGCGGACCTGGAGGTTTCTCTGGGGCCAACGTCCTGACTTTC. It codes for CASSGPGGFSGANVLTF.

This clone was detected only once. The CDR3 nucleotides read TGTGCCAGCAGCCCGACGGAGGGCTACGAGCAGTACTTC. Amino acids: CASSPTEGYEQYF. The chain recombines TRBV6-5 with TRBJ2-7; D may be TRBD2 (6 bases). The length of the CDR3 is 13 residues. V lost 6 bases and J lost 3, with 12 bases in between. CDR1 and CDR2 from the germline V gene are MNHEY and SVGAGI.

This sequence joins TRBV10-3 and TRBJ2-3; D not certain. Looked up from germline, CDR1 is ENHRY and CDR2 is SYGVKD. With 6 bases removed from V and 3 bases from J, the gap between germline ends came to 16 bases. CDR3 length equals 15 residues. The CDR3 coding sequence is TGTGCCATCAGGCCTAGGCCTACTGTTACAGATACGCAGTATTTT. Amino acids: CAIRPRPTVTDTQYF.

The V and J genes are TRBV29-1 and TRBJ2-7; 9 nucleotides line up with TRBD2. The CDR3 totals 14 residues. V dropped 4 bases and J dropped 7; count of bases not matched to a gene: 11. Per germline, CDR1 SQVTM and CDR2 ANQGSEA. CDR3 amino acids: CSVGSSGTSWEQYF. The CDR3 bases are TGCAGCGTTGGATCTAGCGGGACCTCTTGGGAGCAGTACTTC.

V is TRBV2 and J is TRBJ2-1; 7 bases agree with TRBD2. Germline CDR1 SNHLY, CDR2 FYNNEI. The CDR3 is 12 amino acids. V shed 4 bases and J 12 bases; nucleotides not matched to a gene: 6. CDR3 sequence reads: CASSGTRSGQFF. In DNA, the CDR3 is TGTGCCAGCAGTGGGACTAGGTCGGGGCAGTTCTTC.

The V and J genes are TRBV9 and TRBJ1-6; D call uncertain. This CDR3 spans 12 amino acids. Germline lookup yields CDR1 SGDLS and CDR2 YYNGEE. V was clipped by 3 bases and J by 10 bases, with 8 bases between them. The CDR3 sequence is CASSGGISPLHF. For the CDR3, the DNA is TGTGCCAGCAGCGGCGGGATCTCACCCCTCCACTTT.

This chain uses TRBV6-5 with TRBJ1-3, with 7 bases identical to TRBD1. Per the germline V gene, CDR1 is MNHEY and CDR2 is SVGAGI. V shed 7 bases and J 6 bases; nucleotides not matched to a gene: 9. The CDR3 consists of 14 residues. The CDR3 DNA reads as TGTGCCAGCACCCCGGGACAGTCATTAAACACCATATATTTT. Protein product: CASTPGQSLNTIYF.

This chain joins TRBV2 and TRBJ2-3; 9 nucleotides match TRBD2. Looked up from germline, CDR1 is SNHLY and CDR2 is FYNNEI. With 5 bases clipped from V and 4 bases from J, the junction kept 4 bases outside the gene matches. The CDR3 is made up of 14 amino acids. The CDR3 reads CASSILAGSDTQYF. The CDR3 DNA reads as TGTGCCAGCAGTATCCTAGCGGGGTCAGATACGCAGTATTTT.

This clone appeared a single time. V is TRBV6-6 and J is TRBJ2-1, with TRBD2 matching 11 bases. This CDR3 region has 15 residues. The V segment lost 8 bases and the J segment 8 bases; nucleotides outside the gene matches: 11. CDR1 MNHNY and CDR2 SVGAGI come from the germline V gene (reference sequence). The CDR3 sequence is CASVAGGPGWHEQFF. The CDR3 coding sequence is TGTGCCAGCGTAGCGGGAGGGCCAGGTTGGCATGAGCAGTTCTTC.

CDR3 in amino acids: CASSSSGINTGELFF. For the CDR3, the DNA is TGTGCCAGCAGCTCCAGCGGGATTAACACCGGGGAGCTGTTTTTT. The rearrangement joins TRBV7-2 to TRBJ2-2; TRBD2 aligns across 7 bases. This CDR3 is built from 15 residues. Germline V gene data show CDR1 as SGHTA and CDR2 as FQGNSA. V shed 4 bases, J shed 2 bases, and the junction held 4 bases outside the gene matches.

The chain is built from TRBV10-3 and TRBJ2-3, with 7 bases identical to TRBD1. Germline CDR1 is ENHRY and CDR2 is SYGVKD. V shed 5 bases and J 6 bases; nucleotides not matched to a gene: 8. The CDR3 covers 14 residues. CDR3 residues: CAISMTGPRDTQYF. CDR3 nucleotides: TGTGCCATCAGTATGACAGGGCCCCGGGATACGCAGTATTTT.

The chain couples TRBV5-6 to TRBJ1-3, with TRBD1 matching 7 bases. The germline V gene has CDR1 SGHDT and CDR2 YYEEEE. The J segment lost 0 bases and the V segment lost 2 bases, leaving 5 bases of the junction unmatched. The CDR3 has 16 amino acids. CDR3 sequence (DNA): TGTGCCAGCAGCTTACAAGGGGGCGACTCTGGAAACACCATATATTTT. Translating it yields CASSLQGGDSGNTIYF.

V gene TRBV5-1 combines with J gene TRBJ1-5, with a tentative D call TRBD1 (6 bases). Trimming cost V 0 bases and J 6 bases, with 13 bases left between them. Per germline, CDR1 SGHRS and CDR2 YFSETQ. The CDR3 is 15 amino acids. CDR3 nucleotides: TGCGCCAGCAGCTTGGGCCCACAGGGCGGTCAGCCCCAGCATTTT. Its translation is CASSLGPQGGQPQHF.

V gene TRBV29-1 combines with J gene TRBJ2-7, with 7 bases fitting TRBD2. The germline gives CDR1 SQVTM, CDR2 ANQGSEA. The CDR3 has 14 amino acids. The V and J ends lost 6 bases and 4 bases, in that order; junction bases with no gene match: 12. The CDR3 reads CSVAPGAGLYEQYF. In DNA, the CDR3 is TGCAGCGTGGCTCCGGGAGCGGGACTATACGAGCAGTACTTC.

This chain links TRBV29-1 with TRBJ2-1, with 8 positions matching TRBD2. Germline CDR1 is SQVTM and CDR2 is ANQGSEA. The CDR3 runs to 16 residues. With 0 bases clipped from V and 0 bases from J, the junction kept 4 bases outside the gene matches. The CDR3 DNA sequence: TGCAGCGTTGAAGATCGGCTAGCGGGCTCCTACAATGAGCAGTTCTTC. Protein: CSVEDRLAGSYNEQFF.

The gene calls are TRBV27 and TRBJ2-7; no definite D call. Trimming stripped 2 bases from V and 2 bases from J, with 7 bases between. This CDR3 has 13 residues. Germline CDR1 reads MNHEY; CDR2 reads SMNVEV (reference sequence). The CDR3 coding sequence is TGTGCCAGCAGTTTAACAGTTGCCTACGAGCAGTACTTC. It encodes CASSLTVAYEQYF.

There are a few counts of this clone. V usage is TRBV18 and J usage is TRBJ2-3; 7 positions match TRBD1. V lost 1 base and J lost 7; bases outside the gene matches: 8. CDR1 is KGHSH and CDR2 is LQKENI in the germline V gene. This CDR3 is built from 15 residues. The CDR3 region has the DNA TGTGCCAGCTCACCACTCGGTCAGGGGGTTAATACGCAGTATTTT. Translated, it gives CASSPLGQGVNTQYF.

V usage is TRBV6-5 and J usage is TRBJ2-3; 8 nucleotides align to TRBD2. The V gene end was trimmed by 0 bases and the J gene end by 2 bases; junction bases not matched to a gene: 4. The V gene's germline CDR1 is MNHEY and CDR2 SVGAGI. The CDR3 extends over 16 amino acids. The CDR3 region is CASSYSPGLATDTQYF. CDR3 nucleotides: TGTGCCAGCAGTTACTCCCCTGGACTAGCCACAGATACGCAGTATTTT.

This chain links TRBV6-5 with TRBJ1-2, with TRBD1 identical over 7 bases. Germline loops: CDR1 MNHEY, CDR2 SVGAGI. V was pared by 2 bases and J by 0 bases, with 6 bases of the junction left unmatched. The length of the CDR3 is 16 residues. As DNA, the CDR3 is TGTGCCAGCAGTTACGTCGGCAGGGGGACTAACTATGGCTACACCTTC. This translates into CASSYVGRGTNYGYTF.

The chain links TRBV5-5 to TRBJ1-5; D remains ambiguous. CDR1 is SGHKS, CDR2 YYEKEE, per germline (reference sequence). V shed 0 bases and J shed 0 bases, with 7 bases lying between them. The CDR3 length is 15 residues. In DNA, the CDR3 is TGTGCCAGCAGCTTGGCCGGCGGTAGCAATCAGCCCCAGCATTTT. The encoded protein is CASSLAGGSNQPQHF. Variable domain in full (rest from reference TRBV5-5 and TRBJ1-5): DAGVTQSPTHLIKTRGQQVTLRCSPISGHKSVSWYQQVLGQGPQFIFQYYEKEERGRGNFPDRFSARQFPNYSSELNVNALLLGDSALYLCASSLAGGSNQPQHFGDGTRLSIL.

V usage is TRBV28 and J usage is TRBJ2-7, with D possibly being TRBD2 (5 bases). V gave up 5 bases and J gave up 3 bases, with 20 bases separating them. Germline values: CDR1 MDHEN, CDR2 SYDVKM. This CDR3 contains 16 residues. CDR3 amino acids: CASSLRSSERGYEQYF. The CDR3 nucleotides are TGTGCCAGCAGTCTCCGTAGTAGCGAACGGGGCTACGAGCAGTACTTC.

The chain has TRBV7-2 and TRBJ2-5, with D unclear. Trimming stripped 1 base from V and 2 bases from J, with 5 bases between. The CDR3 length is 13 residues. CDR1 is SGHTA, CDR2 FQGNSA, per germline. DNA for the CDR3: TGTGCCAGCAGCTTAGGGCCTCAAGAGACCCAGTACTTC. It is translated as CASSLGPQETQYF.

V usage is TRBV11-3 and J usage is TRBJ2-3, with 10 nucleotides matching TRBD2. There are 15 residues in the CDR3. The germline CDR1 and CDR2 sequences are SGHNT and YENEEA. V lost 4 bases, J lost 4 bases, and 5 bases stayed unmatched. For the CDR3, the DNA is TGTGCCAGCAGCTGGGGGCTAGCGGGGGCAGATACGCAGTATTTT. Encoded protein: CASSWGLAGADTQYF.

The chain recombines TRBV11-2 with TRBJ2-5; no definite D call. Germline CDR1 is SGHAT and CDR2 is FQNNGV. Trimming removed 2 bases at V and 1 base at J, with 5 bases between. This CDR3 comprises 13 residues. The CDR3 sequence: CASSLSVQETQYF. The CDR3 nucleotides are TGTGCCAGCAGCTTAAGCGTCCAAGAGACCCAGTACTTC. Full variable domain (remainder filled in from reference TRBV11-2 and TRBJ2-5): EAGVAQSPRYKIIEKRQSVAFWCNPISGHATLYWYQQILGQGPKLLIQFQNNGVVDDSQLPKDRFSAERLKGVDSTLKIQPAKLEDSAVYLCASSLSVQETQYFGPGTRLLVL.

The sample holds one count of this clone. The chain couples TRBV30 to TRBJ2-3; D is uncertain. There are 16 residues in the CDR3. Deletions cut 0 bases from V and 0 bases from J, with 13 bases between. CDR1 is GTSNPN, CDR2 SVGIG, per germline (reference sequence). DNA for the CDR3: TGTGCCTGGAGTGTGAAACACCAATCCAGCACAGATACGCAGTATTTT. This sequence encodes CAWSVKHQSSTDTQYF.

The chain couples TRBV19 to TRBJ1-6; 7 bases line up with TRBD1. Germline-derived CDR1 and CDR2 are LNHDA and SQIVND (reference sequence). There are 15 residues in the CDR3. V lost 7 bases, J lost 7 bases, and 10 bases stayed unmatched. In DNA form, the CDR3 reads TGTGCCAGTAATACAGGGGCCCCAGCCAATTCACCCCTCCACTTT. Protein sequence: CASNTGAPANSPLHF. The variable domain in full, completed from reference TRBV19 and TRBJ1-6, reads DGGITQSPKYLFRKEGQNVTLSCEQNLNHDAMYWYRQDPGQGLRLIYYSQIVNDFQKGDIAEGYSVSREKKESFPLTVTSAQKNPTAFYLCASNTGAPANSPLHFGNGTRLTVT.

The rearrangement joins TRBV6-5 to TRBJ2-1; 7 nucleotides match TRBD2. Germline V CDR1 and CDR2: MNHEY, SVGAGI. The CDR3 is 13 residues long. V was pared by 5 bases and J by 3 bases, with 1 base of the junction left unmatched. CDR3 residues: CASSRTSYNEQFF. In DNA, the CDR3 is TGTGCCAGCAGTCGGACTAGCTACAATGAGCAGTTCTTC.